This T cell receptor beta chain is drawn from a study of T cells in Graves' hyperthyroidism and ophthalmopathy. The definition of stable Graves' hyperthyroidism was no ophthalmopathy progression within 18 months. The hyperthyroidism was newly diagnosed and had lasted under 2 months; the patients were aged 18 to 65. Amplification of TCR beta CDR3 regions used RNA as the template. In the first-round RT-PCR of the TCR CDR3, the HTBI primer set was used. From the multiplex PCR reads, TCRdb called clonotypes with MiXCR, one entry per CDR3 protein. The sample has about 740,000 distinct CDR3 sequences, 11% to 15% seen once. Study-wide results and limits: Progression to ophthalmopathy was predicted a median of 6.5 months early.

This clonotype occurred many times. The antigen is not known. The V end was cut by 3 bases, the J end by 4 bases, with 12 bases between. The germline V gene encodes CDR1 KGHSH and CDR2 LQKENI. This CDR3 is 14 amino acids long. This TCR was sampled from a woman aged 18-29 years with Graves' hyperthyroidism. The sequenced sample consisted of blood. The chain couples TRBV18 to TRBJ1-1; D is uncertain. The CDR3 nucleotides are TGTGCCAGCTCACCCGGCCCAGGAAGCACTGAAGCTTTCTTT. Protein: CASSPGPGSTEAFF.